This T cell receptor beta chain is drawn from a study of response to subunit inactivated influenza vaccine. With V trimmed by 3 bases and J by 8 bases, 10 bases remained unmatched. Germline CDR1 SGHDN, CDR2 FVKESK. The CDR3 totals 15 residues. TCRdb called the RT-PCR reads again in MiXCR, with one record for every CDR3 protein. In the table there are more than 400,000 distinct CDR3 sequences, roughly 9.7% of which are singletons. Study-wide results and caveats: The authors put forward the suggestion that each seasonal influenza vaccination may bring in only a limited number of new T cells.

This clonotype was found many times. Its antigen is unknown. This chain connects TRBV14 to TRBJ2-1, with 7 bases identical to TRBD2. This receptor was obtained from a man aged 45-60 years who received an inactivated influenza vaccine. Specimen: PBMCs from blood, collected roughly 6 weeks after vaccination. CDR3 sequence reads: CASSHPGLPVHEQFF. The CDR3 region has the DNA TGTGCCAGCAGCCACCCGGGACTACCCGTCCATGAGCAGTTCTTC.